The 28 T cell receptor beta chains presented below share a single source sample, sequenced in a study of blood T cell repertoires in COVID-19. Libraries were prepared by immunoSEQ multiplex PCR; TCRdb keeps only in-frame clonotypes and omits some of them. The repertoire consists of about 480,000 clones, with approximately 90% occurring once and the leading ten covering approximately 2%. The sample was PBMCs or T cells enriched from blood (not recorded which). The source is a woman aged 40 to 50 who had recovered from COVID-19.

The chain has TRBV24-1 and TRBJ2-5; D is perhaps TRBD2 (6 bases). Germline-derived CDR1 and CDR2 are KGHDR and SFDVKD. V was clipped by 4 bases and J by 2 bases, with 19 bases between them. This CDR3 is built from 17 residues. The CDR3 here is CATSENRDSQIQETQYF. For the CDR3, the DNA is TGTGCCACCAGTGAGAACCGGGACTCTCAGATTCAAGAGACCCAGTACTTC.

This chain links TRBV2 with TRBJ1-3, with D unclear. Germline V gives CDR1 SNHLY, CDR2 FYNNEI. CDR3 size: 13 residues. V was pared by 7 bases and J by 4 bases, with 11 bases between. The CDR3 coding sequence is TGTGCCAGCAAGGGTAGCGCGGGAAACACCATATATTTT. It encodes CASKGSAGNTIYF. Full variable domain (remainder filled in from reference TRBV2 and TRBJ1-3): EPEVTQTPSHQVTQMGQEVILRCVPISNHLYFYWYRQILGQKVEFLVSFYNNEISEKSEIFDDQFSVERPDGSNFTLKIRSTKLEDSAMYFCASKGSAGNTIYFGEGSWLTVV.

On this clone itself: The same CDR3 can be traced to other DNA sequences in this sample. V and J are TRBV11-3 and TRBJ1-1; tentatively, D is TRBD1 (5 bases). Germline CDR1 and CDR2: SGHNT and YENEEA. The CDR3 length is 13 residues. V was pared by 5 bases and J by 1 base, with 8 bases between. CDR3 sequence reads: CASSIGANTEAFF. The CDR3 DNA follows: TGTGCCAGCAGCATTGGGGCGAACACTGAAGCTTTCTTT.

In this sample, this clone turned up a few times. The J gene is TRBJ1-1, the V gene TRBV3-1 (or the pseudogene TRBV3-2); 10 positions match TRBD1. The CDR3 totals 18 residues. V lost 1 base to trimming and J lost 3 bases; unmatched junction nucleotides: 11. Germline V lookup: CDR1 LGHDT, CDR2 YNNKEL (reference sequence). CDR3 in amino acids: CASSQGPGQGPPDTEAFF. In DNA, the CDR3 is TGTGCCAGCAGCCAAGGTCCGGGACAGGGGCCTCCGGACACTGAAGCTTTCTTT.

This clone was detected only a few times. J is TRBJ1-2 and V is TRBV4-1; no clear D. Trimming cost V 0 bases and J 1 base, with 9 bases left between them. Germline CDR1 MGHRA, CDR2 YSYEKL. The CDR3 covers 15 residues. CDR3 residues: CASSQDHRVNYGYTF. CDR3 bases: TGCGCCAGCAGCCAAGATCACAGAGTTAACTATGGCTACACCTTC.

The rearrangement uses TRBV29-1 and TRBJ1-2; 8 nucleotides agree with TRBD1. Germline V gives CDR1 SQVTM, CDR2 ANQGSEA. There are 14 residues in the CDR3. Trimming cost V 3 bases and J 2 bases; bases outside gene matches: 5. CDR3 in DNA: TGCAGCGTTGACCCAGGGGGCTCCAACTATGGCTACACCTTC. Translating gives CSVDPGGSNYGYTF.

This rearrangement joins TRBV4-3 to TRBJ1-2; 8 bases are shared with TRBD1. Germline CDR1 LGHNA, CDR2 YSLEER. J lost 8 bases, V lost 4 bases, and 15 bases had no gene match. The CDR3 is 16 residues long. CDR3 bases: TGCGCCAGCAGCCCTGACCGGACAGGGCGCTCGGAGGGCTACACCTTC. Protein sequence: CASSPDRTGRSEGYTF.

This chain uses TRBV30 with TRBJ1-2; the match to TRBD1 covers 8 bases. The CDR3 length is 15 residues. Trimming cost V 3 bases and J 7 bases; bases outside gene matches: 13. Germline V gene data show CDR1 as GTSNPN and CDR2 as SVGIG (reference sequence). DNA of the CDR3: TGTGCCTGGAGCCGCCTTTCAGGGGGCGCCGGTGGCTACACCTTC. Encoded protein: CAWSRLSGGAGGYTF.

CDR3 sequence (DNA): TGTGCCAGTATGCGGGGAGGACAGAACACTGAAGCTTTCTTT. The encoded protein is CASMRGGQNTEAFF. The chain joins TRBV19 to TRBJ1-1; D is possibly TRBD1 (5 bases). V lost 7 bases, J lost 1 base, and 13 bases lay in between. Germline V CDR1 and CDR2: LNHDA, SQIVND (reference sequence). CDR3 length: 14 residues.

This clone was detected a few times. The chain carries TRBV7-2 and TRBJ2-2; 10 nucleotides align to TRBD2. Germline loops: CDR1 SGHTA, CDR2 FQGNSA. CDR3 size: 18 residues. V shed 3 bases and J 4 bases; nucleotides not matched to a gene: 11. CDR3 protein: CASSLSAGGPKSTGELFF. The CDR3 coding sequence is TGTGCCAGCAGCTTGTCAGCGGGAGGGCCGAAGAGCACCGGGGAGCTGTTTTTT.

This sequence joins TRBV7-8 and TRBJ2-3, with a possible D match to TRBD2 (5 bases). CDR1 SGHVS and CDR2 FQNEAQ come from the germline V gene. Between the trimmed V and J ends, which lost 7 bases and 0 bases, there was a span of 8 bases. The CDR3 has 13 residues. This chain's CDR3 is CASKGGSTDTQYF. As DNA, the CDR3 is TGTGCCAGCAAGGGCGGGAGCACAGATACGCAGTATTTT. Drawing the rest from reference TRBV7-8 and TRBJ2-3, the complete variable domain is GAGVSQSPRYKVAKRGQDVALRCDPISGHVSLFWYQQALGQGPEFLTYFQNEAQLDKSGLPSDRFFAERPEGSVSTLKIQRTQQEDSAVYLCASKGGSTDTQYFGPGTRLTVL.

This rearrangement joins TRBV14 to TRBJ1-1; 7 bases fit TRBD1. Looked up from germline, CDR1 is SGHDN and CDR2 is FVKESK. The J segment lost 5 bases and the V segment lost 3 bases, leaving 9 bases of the junction unmatched. The CDR3 covers 15 residues. CDR3 loop: CASSHGRDRRTEAFF. CDR3 sequence (DNA): TGTGCCAGCAGCCACGGACGGGACAGAAGGACTGAAGCTTTCTTT. Supplemented by reference TRBV14 and TRBJ1-1, the full variable domain reads EAGVTQFPSHSVIEKGQTVTLRCDPISGHDNLYWYRRVMGKEIKFLLHFVKESKQDESGMPNNRFLAERTGGTYSTLKVQPAELEDSGVYFCASSHGRDRRTEAFFGQGTRLTVV.

The chain joins TRBV6-2 or TRBV6-3 to TRBJ2-7; D is perhaps TRBD2 (5 bases). This CDR3 region has 12 residues. The V end was cut by 2 bases, the J end by 9 bases, with 11 bases between. In germline, CDR1 is MNHEY, CDR2 SVGEGT. The CDR3 protein is CASSYEGTMQYF. For the CDR3, the DNA is TGTGCCAGCAGTTACGAGGGAACGATGCAGTACTTC.

J is TRBJ2-1 and V is TRBV23-1; 7 bases fit TRBD2. TRBV23-1 is given ORF status, its function remaining uncertain. The CDR3 has 15 residues. The V gene end was trimmed by 6 bases and the J gene end by 8 bases; junction bases not matched to a gene: 13. For the CDR3, the DNA is TGCGCCAGCAGCTTCTTCGGCGGGAGCATCGATGAGCAGTTCTTC. This gives the protein CASSFFGGSIDEQFF.

This chain links TRBV4-1 with TRBJ1-1; D is unresolved. With 1 base removed from V and 3 bases from J, the gap between germline ends came to 6 bases. CDR3 length: 13 amino acids. The germline CDR1 and CDR2 sequences are MGHRA and YSYEKL. CDR3 sequence: CASSQVQYTEAFF. The CDR3 nucleotides read TGCGCCAGCAGCCAAGTTCAGTACACTGAAGCTTTCTTT.

The J gene is TRBJ1-5, the V gene TRBV5-4, with a tentative D call TRBD1 (5 bases). There are 16 residues in the CDR3. Trimming removed 3 bases from V and 5 bases from J, with 18 bases in between. Germline CDR1 and CDR2: SGHNT and YYREEE (reference sequence). The CDR3 DNA reads as TGTGCCAGCAGCTCCGGGGGAGCTGCGGCGGATCAGCCCCAGCATTTT. Amino acids: CASSSGGAAADQPQHF.

The chain recombines TRBV11-2 with TRBJ1-3; D is unclear. The CDR3 length is 13 residues. Germline assignment: CDR1 SGHAT and CDR2 FQNNGV. V lost 3 bases, J lost 7 bases, and 10 bases lay in between. CDR3 region: CASSFGSGNTIYF. Here the CDR3 DNA reads TGTGCCAGCAGCTTCGGATCCGGGAACACCATATATTTT. Variable domain in full (rest from reference TRBV11-2 and TRBJ1-3): EAGVAQSPRYKIIEKRQSVAFWCNPISGHATLYWYQQILGQGPKLLIQFQNNGVVDDSQLPKDRFSAERLKGVDSTLKIQPAKLEDSAVYLCASSFGSGNTIYFGEGSWLTVV.

The rearrangement links TRBV19 to TRBJ2-7; 10 positions match TRBD1. Germline assignment: CDR1 LNHDA and CDR2 SQIVND (reference sequence). The CDR3 length is 14 residues. The V gene end was trimmed by 6 bases and the J gene end by 3 bases; junction bases not matched to a gene: 5. The CDR3 loop reads CASSPDRGRYEQYF. The DNA for the CDR3 is TGTGCCAGTAGCCCTGACAGGGGGCGCTACGAGCAGTACTTC.

J is TRBJ2-7 and V is TRBV5-1, with 8 bases lining up with TRBD2. The ends lost 2 bases at V and 1 base at J; junction bases unmatched: 2. This CDR3 has 14 amino acids. From germline, CDR1 is SGHRS and CDR2 YFSETQ. CDR3 nucleotides: TGCGCCAGCAGCTTCCTAGCGGGTTCCTACGAGCAGTACTTC. Translation: CASSFLAGSYEQYF. The full variable domain, rest sourced from reference TRBV5-1 and TRBJ2-7, is KAGVTQTPRYLIKTRGQQVTLSCSPISGHRSVSWYQQTPGQGLQFLFEYFSETQRNKGNFPGRFSGRQFSNSRSEMNVSTLELGDSALYLCASSFLAGSYEQYFGPGTRLTVT.

The rearrangement joins TRBV7-9 to TRBJ1-2; D gene unclear. The V end lost 1 base, the J end lost 2 bases, and 5 bases lay between the germline ends. The germline gives CDR1 SEHNR, CDR2 FQNEAQ (reference sequence). The CDR3 length is 13 residues. DNA of the CDR3: TGTGCCAGCAGCTTAGACAAGAACTATGGCTACACCTTC. Translating it yields CASSLDKNYGYTF.

This chain links TRBV7-8 with TRBJ1-2; 12 nucleotides match TRBD1. After removal of 1 base from V and 5 bases from J, the junction contained 5 bases not matched to a gene. This CDR3 is 16 amino acids long. Looked up from germline, CDR1 is SGHVS and CDR2 is FQNEAQ. This chain's CDR3 is CASSLGPGQGAYGYTF. DNA for the CDR3: TGTGCCAGCAGCTTAGGTCCGGGACAGGGGGCGTATGGCTACACCTTC.

The gene calls are TRBV18 and TRBJ2-1, with D perhaps TRBD1 (5 bases). CDR1 and CDR2 (germline): KGHSH, LQKENI. Trimming removed 4 bases at V and 8 bases at J, with 9 bases between. The CDR3 spans 12 residues. CDR3 amino acids: CASSLWGDEQFF. The CDR3 DNA sequence: TGTGCCAGCTCACTGTGGGGCGATGAGCAGTTCTTC.

The chain couples TRBV18 to TRBJ1-6; no clear D gene. Per germline, CDR1 KGHSH and CDR2 LQKENI. The CDR3 is 14 residues long. V was cut by 4 bases and J by 7 bases, with 11 bases left in between. This CDR3 reads CASSLAEGNSPLHF. CDR3 DNA sequence: TGTGCCAGCTCACTTGCTGAGGGAAATTCACCCCTCCACTTT.

The chain carries TRBV5-1 and TRBJ2-2; no reliable D call. Germline V CDR1 and CDR2: SGHRS, YFSETQ. V was trimmed by 1 base and J by 7 bases, leaving 5 bases between them. This CDR3 comprises 12 residues. CDR3 amino acids: CASSLFFGELFF. The CDR3 DNA reads TGCGCCAGCAGCTTGTTCTTCGGGGAGCTGTTTTTT.

The rearrangement joins TRBV7-2 to TRBJ2-7; D may be TRBD1 (6 bases). V dropped 5 bases and J dropped 4 bases, with 15 bases sitting between them. Looked up from germline, CDR1 is SGHTA and CDR2 is FQGNSA. CDR3 size: 14 residues. The chain's CDR3 is CASSPAGVRYEQYF. The CDR3 DNA follows: TGTGCCAGCAGCCCAGCAGGGGTCAGGTACGAGCAGTACTTC.

This clone was observed a few times. The rearrangement links TRBV7-9 to TRBJ1-3; TRBD1 aligns across 8 bases. There are 16 residues in the CDR3. The J segment lost 3 bases and the V segment lost 5 bases, leaving 9 bases of the junction unmatched. Germline-derived CDR1 and CDR2 are SEHNR and FQNEAQ (reference sequence). The CDR3 coding sequence is TGTGCCAGCAGCGACCTCGTGACAGGGGATGGAAACACCATATATTTT. Its protein product is CASSDLVTGDGNTIYF. The whole variable domain, filled in from reference TRBV7-9 and TRBJ1-3, reads DTGVSQNPRHKITKRGQNVTFRCDPISEHNRLYWYRQTLGQGPEFLTYFQNEAQLEKSRLLSDRFSAERPKGSFSTLEIQRTEQGDSAMYLCASSDLVTGDGNTIYFGEGSWLTVV.

The chain is built from TRBV4-3 and TRBJ1-4; 9 positions match TRBD1. The CDR3 is 15 amino acids. The ends lost 4 bases at V and 7 bases at J; junction bases unmatched: 7. Germline CDR1 is LGHNA and CDR2 is YSLEER. The CDR3 is CASSLQGTGREKLFF. The DNA of the CDR3 is TGCGCCAGCAGCCTCCAAGGGACAGGGCGTGAAAAACTGTTTTTT.

The genes are TRBV29-1 and TRBJ1-2; TRBD1 agrees at 7 bases. With 4 bases clipped from V and 3 bases from J, the junction kept 2 bases outside the gene matches. The CDR3 is 12 residues long. Per germline, CDR1 SQVTM and CDR2 ANQGSEA. CDR3 nucleotides: TGCAGCGTTGTTCAGGGGGACTATGGCTACACCTTC. This encodes CSVVQGDYGYTF.